The present T cell receptor (beta chain) was sequenced within a study of blood T cell repertoires in COVID-19. Sequencing used immunoSEQ multiplex PCR; TCRdb keeps in-frame clones, though not all of them. The sample lists about 12,000 clones, around 82% occurring once. The length of the CDR3 is 12 residues. Between the trimmed V and J ends, which lost 7 bases and 4 bases, there was a span of 11 bases. Per the germline V gene, CDR1 is SNHLY and CDR2 is FYNNEI. The sample was peripheral blood. The clonotype comes from a human donor in a cohort sampled during active COVID-19. This chain joins TRBV2 and TRBJ2-7; D gene ambiguous. The CDR3 spells CASTETYYEQYF. The CDR3 DNA reads TGTGCCAGCACGGAGACGTATTACGAGCAGTACTTC.